Listed here are 5 T cell receptor beta chains from one sample, sequenced in a study of T cells in Graves' hyperthyroidism and ophthalmopathy. TCR beta CDR3 sequences were amplified from RNA transcripts. The primer set for the first-round RT-PCR of the TCR CDR3 was HTBI. Each CDR3 protein is one row after TCRdb ran MiXCR on the multiplex PCR reads. The repertoire holds about 420,000 distinct CDR3 sequences, approximately 14% seen once, with about 5% in the top ten. Sequencing was performed on blood. The receptors were gathered from a woman aged 18-35 years with Graves' hyperthyroidism.

This clonotype was recorded at least ten times. V gene TRBV28 combines with J gene TRBJ1-1; tentatively, D is TRBD1 (6 bases). In germline, CDR1 is MDHEN, CDR2 SYDVKM. V was cut by 4 bases and J by 4 bases, with 16 bases left in between. This CDR3 has 15 residues. CDR3 sequence reads: CASSYKQGRTTEAFF. Here the CDR3 DNA reads TGTGCCAGCAGTTATAAACAGGGAAGGACCACTGAAGCTTTCTTT. The whole variable domain, remainder taken from reference TRBV28 and TRBJ1-1, is DVKVTQSSRYLVKRTGEKVFLECVQDMDHENMFWYRQDPGLGLRLIYFSYDVKMKEKGDIPEGYSVSREKKERFSLILESASTNQTSMYLCASSYKQGRTTEAFFGQGTRLTVV.

This clonotype appeared many times. The chain combines TRBV28 with TRBJ1-2, with D uncertain. The length of the CDR3 is 16 residues. The ends were cut back, 7 bases at V and 2 bases at J, with 20 bases in the middle. CDR1 is MDHEN, CDR2 SYDVKM, per germline. CDR3 bases: TGTGCCAGCACCACCTCCCTCCTAAAAGCAAACTATGGCTACACCTTC. Protein: CASTTSLLKANYGYTF.

This clonotype was detected ten times or more. The V and J genes are TRBV20-1 and TRBJ2-1; no firm D call. The V gene's germline CDR1 is DFQATT and CDR2 SNEGSKA (reference sequence). Trimming shortened V by 5 bases and J by 0 bases, and 14 bases separated the two germline ends. The CDR3 extends over 15 amino acids. The CDR3 DNA reads as TGCAGTGCTGACAACCGCCTCAGCTCCTACAATGAGCAGTTCTTC. Protein product: CSADNRLSSYNEQFF.

The table lists this clonotype with a few counts. The rearrangement joins TRBV25-1 to TRBJ2-7, with 11 nucleotides matching TRBD2. The CDR3 sequence is 16 residues long. Germline V gene data show CDR1 as MGHDK and CDR2 as SYGVNS. The ends lost 5 bases at V and 2 bases at J; junction bases unmatched: 8. The CDR3 here is CASSPPGLADTYEQYF. DNA of the CDR3: TGTGCCAGCAGTCCACCGGGACTAGCGGACACCTACGAGCAGTACTTC.

In its sample, this clonotype was seen many times. The chain combines TRBV7-2 with TRBJ1-1, with TRBD1 as a possible D gene (5 bases). Germline CDR1 reads SGHTA; CDR2 reads FQGNSA. The germline V and J ends were trimmed by 1 base and 4 bases, with 10 bases remaining between them. The CDR3 consists of 14 residues. CDR3 sequence: CASSLGWGGTEAFF. In DNA form, the CDR3 reads TGTGCCAGCAGCTTAGGATGGGGGGGCACTGAAGCTTTCTTT.